This TCR beta chain originates from a study of CD8 T cells in Susac syndrome. V gave up 0 bases and J gave up 0 bases, with 15 bases separating them. Germline CDR1 is SGHDT and CDR2 is YYEEEE. The CDR3 contains 17 residues. It was with random hexamers that roughly 0.5 to 1 ug RNA was reverse transcribed. One entry per CDR3 protein results from TCRdb running MiXCR on the immunoSEQ multiplex PCR reads. The repertoire holds 200,000 or so distinct CDR3 sequences, about 96% seen once, with about 0.096% in the top ten. Bulk CD8+ and CD4+ cells came from magnetic negative isolation; CD8+ TEMRA by FACS. J is TRBJ1-1 and V is TRBV5-6; unclear D gene. Sequenced sample: CD4+ T cells from PBMCs. The sequence derives from a human donor with multiple sclerosis. DNA for the CDR3: TGTGCCAGCAGCTTGGCCGGGGTATCTTTGGTGAACACTGAAGCTTTCTTT. Translation: CASSLAGVSLVNTEAFF.